This TCR beta chain comes out of a study of T cells in Graves' hyperthyroidism and ophthalmopathy. Germline CDR1 and CDR2: MNHNY and SVGAGI (reference sequence). This CDR3 is built from 15 residues. Trimming removed 2 bases at V and 5 bases at J, with 15 bases between. TCR beta CDR3 regions were amplified from RNA transcripts. The TCR CDR3 first-round RT-PCR relied on the HTBI primer set. TCRdb re-called the multiplex PCR reads with MiXCR, one entry per CDR3 protein. The table lists about 360,000 distinct CDR3 sequences, around 13% of them singletons. Study-wide results and limits: By a 13 V-J model, ophthalmopathy was set apart from stable hyperthyroidism.

This clonotype was counted at least ten times. Its antigen remains unknown. The clonotype comes from a woman under 30 with Graves' hyperthyroidism. The specimen was blood. The chain is built from TRBV6-6 and TRBJ1-2; D may be TRBD1 (5 bases). The CDR3 nucleotides are TGTGCCAGCAGTTACGGGCCAATAGGGGATTATGGCTACACCTTC. This translates into CASSYGPIGDYGYTF.